The sequence of this TCR beta chain was determined in a study of OX40 agonist ivuxolimab in advanced cancers. Regarding the study in general: Ivuxolimab was a fully human IgG2 agonistic monoclonal antibody targeting the costimulatory receptor OX40 (CD134). Peripheral TCRbeta sequencing was intended to test whether TCR sequence diversity was altered and clonal T-cell expansion was caused by ivuxolimab. In the dose-escalation cohort, around four fifths of patients were male, and the mean age was approximately 60 years, with a range of 23 to 79. Patients were allowed to have had prior anti-PD-1, anti-PD-L1 or anti-CTLA-4 therapy, and approximately 37% of the dose-escalation patients had been treated with checkpoint inhibitors. The monotherapy dose-escalation portion (N = 52 patients) of the phase I ivuxolimab trial is reported in the paper. Partial responses occurred in three dose-escalation patients: two with cutaneous melanoma and one with hepatocellular carcinoma. Intravenous ivuxolimab was administered to patients every 2 weeks at six dose levels: 0.01, 0.1, 0.3, 1.5, 3 and 10 mg/kg. Of the 50 to 55 dose-escalation patients, hepatocellular carcinoma was present in about 20, melanoma in roughly 15, renal cell carcinoma in 9 and head and neck cancer in 9.

Patients with autoimmune disease history or receiving systemic immunosuppression were excluded from the trial. Peripheral blood for TCR sequencing was collected from all dose cohorts at baseline, on cycle 4 day 1, and on cycle 7 day 1. Samples were obtained from an open-label, multicenter, first-in-human phase I dose-escalation trial of ivuxolimab. Adults with locally advanced or metastatic melanoma, renal cell, hepatocellular, or head and neck squamous cell carcinoma were enrolled in the trial. CD4+ and CD8+ T cells were sorted separately from peripheral blood before TCR sequencing. Notes on this clone: The clone's antigen remains unknown. The sample holds no much larger clone one base away, and base qualities are not on file.

From the cysteine through the phenylalanine, the CDR3 covers 16 amino acids. Just the 48-base CDR3 DNA is kept, in frame starting at base 1. V lost 0 bases and J lost 5 bases; the stretch between them is 14 bases long. Per the germline V gene, SGHRS is the CDR1 and YFSETQ is the CDR2. For sequencing of the TCRbeta CDR3 region, genomic DNA was extracted from the sorted cells. The immunoSEQ Assay was used to sequence the TCRbeta CDR3 regions. TCRdb mirrors the immuneACCESS table, restricted to in-frame sequences. Some clones are absent from its copies; in checked studies, under half trace to an unresolved V gene, and the reason for the others is unknown. The sample yields roughly 100,000 clones; approximately 92% were counted once. The top ten constitute about 3% of the sample. Study-wide conclusions, independent of this receptor: After ivuxolimab, CD8+ T cells had more expanded clones than CD4+ T cells on average. Low levels of normalized T-cell clonal expansion were also seen in some patients who did not respond. Antigen specificity was not determined for the clonally expanded peripheral T cells. Clonal expansion of both CD4+ and CD8+ blood T cells was observed from baseline to week 6 at doses 0.1 to 3.0 mg/kg. Partial responders in the 0.1-3.0 mg/kg groups had among the lowest normalized peripheral clonal expansion, especially among CD8+ T cells.

The receptor's source is an adult with an advanced solid tumor such as melanoma, head and neck, liver or kidney cancer. The V and J genes are TRBV5-1 and TRBJ2-2; a tentative D match to TRBD1 spans 6 bases. This material consisted of CD4+ or CD8+ T cells sorted from blood, taken in a trial of the OX40 agonist ivuxolimab. The CDR3 protein sequence reads: CASSLGTQGWTGELFF. DNA sequence: TGCGCCAGCAGCTTGGGGACTCAGGGGTGGACCGGGGAGCTGTTTTTT.